This note documents a single T cell receptor (beta chain) sequence. RNA extraction and reverse transcription yielded cDNA as sequencing template. Measured with immunoSEQ multiplex PCR; TCRdb has only the in-frame clones, and not every one. The data contain about 64,000 clones, about 43% of them seen just once; the ten biggest clones take up over 20%. Treatment indicated: oral pan-JAK inhibitor, 5-10 mg twice daily. These data belong to a study of CD8+ T cells in alopecia areata. For the study at large: Twice a day, 5 to 10 mg of oral tofacitinib was administered to treated patients.

Trimming took off 4 bases at V and 7 bases at J, with 14 bases between the two ends. CDR1 is SQVTM and CDR2 is ANQGSEA in the germline V gene. The CDR3 contains 13 residues. Sequences were derived from CD8+ T cells sorted from blood, sampled around week 37, from a patient treated with tofacitinib. V is TRBV29-1 and J is TRBJ1-5, with D perhaps matching TRBD1 (6 bases). This TCR was sampled from a human donor with alopecia areata. Here the CDR3 DNA reads TGCAGCGTTGCGTGGGGGCTGAACCAGCCCCAGCATTTT. Translated: CSVAWGLNQPQHF.